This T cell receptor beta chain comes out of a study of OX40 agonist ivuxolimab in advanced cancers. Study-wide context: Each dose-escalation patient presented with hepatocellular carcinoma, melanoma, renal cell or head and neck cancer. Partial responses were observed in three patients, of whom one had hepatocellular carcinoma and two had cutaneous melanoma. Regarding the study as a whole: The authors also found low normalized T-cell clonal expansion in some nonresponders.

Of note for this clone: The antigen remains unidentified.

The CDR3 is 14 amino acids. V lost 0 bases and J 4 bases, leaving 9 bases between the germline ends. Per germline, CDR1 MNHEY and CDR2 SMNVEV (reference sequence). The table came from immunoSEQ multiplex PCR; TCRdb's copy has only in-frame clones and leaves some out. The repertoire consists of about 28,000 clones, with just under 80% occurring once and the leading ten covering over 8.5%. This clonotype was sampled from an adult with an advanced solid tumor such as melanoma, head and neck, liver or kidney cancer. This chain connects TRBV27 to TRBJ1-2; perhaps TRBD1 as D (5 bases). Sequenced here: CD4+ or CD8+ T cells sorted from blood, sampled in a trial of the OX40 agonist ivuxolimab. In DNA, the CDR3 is TGTGCCAGCAGTTTATCCAGGGTAGGCTATGGCTACACCTTC. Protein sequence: CASSLSRVGYGYTF.